Shown below are 12 T cell receptor beta chains from a single sample sequenced in a study of graft-versus-host responses after intestinal transplantation. The protocol was immunoSEQ multiplex PCR, while the TCRdb copy is restricted to in-frame clones and leaves out a portion. This table holds some 45,000 clones, roughly 91% found once. This specimen consisted of PBMCs, obtained 524 days after transplant. The receptors were sampled from a human patient who received an intestinal transplant, so some T cells may come from the graft donor.

The chain combines TRBV27 with TRBJ2-3; unclear D gene. CDR3 length equals 12 residues. The V end was cut by 6 bases, the J end by 1 base, with 5 bases between. CDR1 MNHEY and CDR2 SMNVEV come from the germline V gene (reference sequence). The CDR3 reads CASRLGTDTQYF. In nucleotides, the CDR3 is TGTGCCAGCAGGCTCGGCACAGATACGCAGTATTTT.

This sequence joins TRBV9 and TRBJ2-1; 7 positions agree with TRBD2. The V gene's germline CDR1 is SGDLS and CDR2 YYNGEE. The V and J ends lost 3 bases and 4 bases, in that order; junction bases with no gene match: 7. There are 15 residues in the CDR3. The CDR3 DNA sequence: TGTGCCAGCAGCGCCCGGGACTACCGATACAATGAGCAGTTCTTC. It yields the protein CASSARDYRYNEQFF.

The V call is TRBV15, the J call TRBJ1-1; D unresolved. The CDR3 has 14 residues. Trimming left V 0 bases short and J 7 bases short, with 12 bases between. CDR1 is LNHNV, CDR2 YYDKDF, per germline (reference sequence). DNA for the CDR3: TGTGCCACCAGCAGAGATAGTTTAGCAAGTGAAGCTTTCTTT. Translation: CATSRDSLASEAFF.

The chain couples TRBV27 to TRBJ2-7; D is unclear. The CDR3 length is 13 residues. Deletions cut 3 bases from V and 1 base from J, with 7 bases between. Per the germline V gene, CDR1 is MNHEY and CDR2 is SMNVEV (reference sequence). The CDR3 region has the DNA TGTGCCAGCAGTTTTAACAGATCCTACGAGCAGTACTTC. This sequence encodes CASSFNRSYEQYF.

This rearrangement joins TRBV28 to TRBJ2-7; TRBD2 matches 15 bases. The CDR3 has 18 residues. The trim removed 6 bases at V and 3 bases at J, leaving 12 bases unmatched. Germline V gene lookup returns CDR1 MDHEN and CDR2 SYDVKM. DNA for the CDR3: TGTGCCAGCAGCTATCCGGGACTAGCGGGAGGTCCCTACTACGAGCAGTACTTC. Its protein is CASSYPGLAGGPYYEQYF.

The rearrangement uses TRBV28 and TRBJ2-7, with D possibly TRBD1 on 6 matching bases. From germline, CDR1 is MDHEN and CDR2 SYDVKM. This CDR3 is 16 amino acids long. Between the trimmed V and J ends, which lost 3 bases and 4 bases, there was a span of 19 bases. Here the CDR3 DNA reads TGTGCCAGCAGTTTTCGGCAGGGGAGTATTCTATACGAGCAGTACTTC. It translates to CASSFRQGSILYEQYF.

This chain links TRBV5-1 with TRBJ1-1; TRBD1 matches 7 bases. The CDR3 length is 13 residues. The V gene end was trimmed by 5 bases and the J gene end by 3 bases; junction bases not matched to a gene: 4. Per the germline V gene, CDR1 is SGHRS and CDR2 is YFSETQ. CDR3 sequence reads: CASRQGTDTEAFF. CDR3 coding DNA: TGCGCCAGCAGACAGGGGACGGACACTGAAGCTTTCTTT.

The chain has TRBV7-9 and TRBJ2-5; maybe TRBD2 (5 bases). V was cut by 5 bases and J by 6 bases, with 10 bases left in between. The germline gives CDR1 SEHNR, CDR2 FQNEAQ (reference sequence). There are 12 residues in the CDR3. The DNA of the CDR3 is TGTGCCAGCAGCGCCGGGGAAAAGACCCAGTACTTC. It yields the protein CASSAGEKTQYF.

The chain carries TRBV27 and TRBJ2-1, with 9 bases matching TRBD2. This CDR3 comprises 16 residues. Germline CDR1 is MNHEY and CDR2 is SMNVEV (reference sequence). Losses at the gene ends were 5 bases for V and 2 bases for J; bases not matched to a gene: 7. As DNA, the CDR3 is TGTGCCAGCAGTACCCTAGCGGGACTTACCTACAATGAGCAGTTCTTC. Translating gives CASSTLAGLTYNEQFF.

The chain recombines TRBV19 with TRBJ2-7; D perhaps matches TRBD1 (6 bases). CDR3 size: 11 residues. Germline CDR1 reads LNHDA; CDR2 reads SQIVND (reference sequence). The V end was cut by 8 bases, the J end by 1 base, with 6 bases between. CDR3 nucleotide sequence: TGTGCCAGTGGACAGTCCTACGAGCAGTACTTC. Its translation: CASGQSYEQYF.

The gene calls are TRBV30 and TRBJ1-1; unclear D gene. Germline-derived CDR1 and CDR2 are GTSNPN and SVGIG (reference sequence). CDR3 length: 12 amino acids. V was shortened by 3 bases and J by 5 bases, with 10 bases between the two germline ends. CDR3 sequence: CAWRLLRTEAFF. The CDR3 DNA reads as TGTGCCTGGAGGCTCCTTCGGACTGAAGCTTTCTTT.

The chain links TRBV7-2 to TRBJ1-2, with TRBD1 matching 7 bases. Germline values: CDR1 SGHTA, CDR2 FQGNSA. The CDR3 contains 15 residues. V dropped 2 bases and J dropped 4; count of bases not matched to a gene: 7. The DNA for the CDR3 is TGTGCCAGCAGCTTACAGGGAGGGGGCAGCTATGGCTACACCTTC. This sequence encodes CASSLQGGGSYGYTF.